The present T cell receptor beta chain was sequenced within a study of regulatory T cells in long-lasting Graves disease. Only a few counts were recorded for this clonotype. The CDR3 extends over 15 amino acids. The V end lost 0 bases, the J end lost 0 bases, and 6 bases lay between the germline ends. Germline V gives CDR1 KGHDR, CDR2 SFDVKD. Time point specified: newly diagnosed GD, antithyroid drugs for less than 3 months. Making the TCR library involved RNA that had been extracted from PBMCs. Investigators prepared the TCR beta libraries by applying iRepertoire HTBI primers and Arm-PCR of CDR3 regions. TCRdb fed the multiplex PCR reads into MiXCR, producing one record per CDR3 protein. This sample has 400,000 to 450,000 distinct CDR3 sequences, with 15% found just once. These sequences were also reported in another study, on T cells in Graves' hyperthyroidism and ophthalmopathy.

This sequence originates from a woman in her 30s with Graves disease. Here the sequenced sample was peripheral blood mononuclear cells (PBMCs), taken at new diagnosis, from a patient treated with antithyroid drugs. This chain joins TRBV24-1 and TRBJ2-3, with TRBD2 as a possible D gene (5 bases). Here the CDR3 reads CATSDLSGSTDTQYF. The CDR3 coding sequence is TGTGCCACCAGTGATTTGAGCGGAAGCACAGATACGCAGTATTTT.